These T cell receptor beta chains were read from a single sample in a study of cytomegalovirus exposure and HLA in healthy donors. Sequencing was performed with immunoSEQ multiplex PCR; in TCRdb, only in-frame clones are kept and a portion is missing. The data show about 73,000 clones, 90% to 95% seen once. The material sequenced was PBMCs. These receptors originate from a woman between 18 and 29 years old in good health and CMV-seropositive. Both conserved end residues are part of each CDR3. The D gene is left open where the match is weak. The size of a clone is reported for some rows only, either as once, few or many, or as a class for expanded clones.

TRBD2 - TRBJ2-3 TRBV29-1 TGCAGCGTTGCTGAGCGGGGCAGCACAGATACGCAGTATTTT CSVAERGSTDTQYF
- few TRBJ1-2 TRBV10-3 TGTGCCATCAGTACAACAGGGTTTAACTATGGCTACACCTTC CAISTTGFNYGYTF
- once TRBJ1-5 TRBV5-1 TGCGCCAGCAGCTTGGCGGAAGGGGCGCCCCAGCATTTT CASSLAEGAPQHF
- - TRBJ2-1 TRBV29-1 TGCAGCGTTGAGAGGGGGTCGAGTGAGCAGTTCTTC CSVERGSSEQFF
- - TRBJ1-5 TRBV4-3 TGCGCCAGCAGCCAAGGGAGGTGGAGCAATCAGCCCCAGCATTTT CASSQGRWSNQPQHF
TRBD2 - TRBJ2-7 TRBV18 TGTGCCAGCTCACCTACTAGCGGGAGTAACCACGAGCAGTACTTC CASSPTSGSNHEQYF
TRBD1 - TRBJ1-4 TRBV5-5 TGTGCCAGCAGCCCGACAGGGTACGGTGAAAAACTGTTTTTT CASSPTGYGEKLFF
- - TRBJ1-2 TRBV7-3 TGTGCCAGCAGCATAAACGGGGGATCCTATGGCTACACCTTC CASSINGGSYGYTF
TRBD1 - TRBJ1-2 TRBV28 TGTGCCAGCAGTTTCCGGGACAGGGGATGGTATGGCTACACCTTC CASSFRDRGWYGYTF
- - TRBJ2-1 TRBV18 TGTGCCAGCACCAATGCTCGGCGGAGCTCCTACAATGAGCAGTTCTTC CASTNARRSSYNEQFF
TRBD1 - TRBJ2-1 TRBV5-1 TGCGCCAGCAGCGAAACAGGGGGCGGGCAGTTCTTC CASSETGGGQFF
- - TRBJ1-4 TRBV5-4 TGTGCCAGCAGTTCCGGGAGCGGTAAACTGTTTTTT CASSSGSGKLFF
TRBD1 few TRBJ1-1 TRBV5-1 TGCGCCAGCAGAAAGGACAGGGGTGACACTGAAGCTTTCTTT CASRKDRGDTEAFF
- - TRBJ1-1 TRBV27 TGTGCCAGCAGTTTAACAGGCCTTATTTACACTGAAGCTTTCTTT CASSLTGLIYTEAFF
TRBD1 - TRBJ1-2 TRBV5-4 TGTGCCAGCAGTGAAGACAGGGCGTACGGCTACACCTTC CASSEDRAYGYTF
TRBD1 - TRBJ2-5 TRBV18 TGTGCCAGCTCCTCCGGGACAGCTCAAGAGACCCAGTACTTC CASSSGTAQETQYF
- - TRBJ2-2 TRBV29-1 TGCAGCGTTCTTGCTTATTTGGTGGGGGGGCCTAACACCGGGGAGCTGTTTTTT CSVLAYLVGGPNTGELFF
- - TRBJ1-1 TRBV5-4 TGTGCCAGCAGCAAGGACTTGAACACTGAAGCTTTCTTT CASSKDLNTEAFF
- - TRBJ1-6 TRBV27 TGTGCCAGCAGTTCCAGGGGCGGCTCCTATAATTCACCCCTCCACTTT CASSSRGGSYNSPLHF
TRBD1 - TRBJ2-3 TRBV2 TGTGCCAGCAGACCAGGGACAGGGGGCACAGATACGCAGTATTTT CASRPGTGGTDTQYF
TRBD1 - TRBJ2-7 TRBV28 TGTGCCACCGGTAACCACGGGACAGGGAACTACGAGCAGTACTTC CATGNHGTGNYEQYF
TRBD1 - TRBJ2-5 TRBV2 TGTGCCAGCACCGAAGACAGGGTCTCAGAGACCCAGTACTTC CASTEDRVSETQYF
TRBD1 - TRBJ1-1 TRBV2 TGTGCCAGCAAAGGGACAGGGGGGCAGTGGACTGAAGCTTTCTTT CASKGTGGQWTEAFF
TRBD1 - TRBJ1-3 TRBV10-3 TGTGCCATCAGTGAGGGAAGGGGGCGAAGAGGAAACACCATATATTTT CAISEGRGRRGNTIYF
TRBD1 - TRBJ1-1 TRBV6-1 TGTGCCAGCAGCGGGGACAGGGAAGGCACTGAAGCTTTCTTT CASSGDREGTEAFF
- - TRBJ1-3 TRBV30 TGTGCCTGGAGTGTAGGGGGTTCCAACTCTGGAAACACCATATATTTT CAWSVGGSNSGNTIYF
TRBD1 - TRBJ1-4 TRBV18 TGTGCCAGCTCACCTGAGACAGGGGATGAAAAACTGTTTTTT CASSPETGDEKLFF
TRBD1 few TRBJ1-5 TRBV2 TGTGCCACCTCCGGGACAGAGAATCAGCCCCAGCATTTT CATSGTENQPQHF
TRBD2 - TRBJ2-7 TRBV27 TGTGCCAGCAGTTCCAGCGGGAGGGCCTACGAGCAGTACTTC CASSSSGRAYEQYF
TRBD1 - TRBJ1-1 TRBV5-1 TGCGCCAGCAGCATAGGACAGGGAAACACTGAAGCTTTCTTT CASSIGQGNTEAFF
TRBD1 - TRBJ1-1 TRBV28 TGTGCCAGCGGACAGGTGTACACTGAAGCTTTCTTT CASGQVYTEAFF
TRBD2 once TRBJ2-7 TRBV28 TGTGCCACATACTCGGGAGGCTCCTACGAGCAGTACTTC CATYSGGSYEQYF
TRBD1 - TRBJ1-2 TRBV18 TGTGCCAGCTCTCGACAGGGGGCGAACTATGGCTACACCTTC CASSRQGANYGYTF
- - TRBJ1-1 TRBV7-8 TGTGCCAGCAGCTTACTTGGACGTCCACAGGGAAACACTGAAGCTTTCTTT CASSLLGRPQGNTEAFF
- - TRBJ1-2 TRBV14 TGTGCCAGCAGCCAAGGGGAGAACTATGGCTACACCTTC CASSQGENYGYTF
TRBD1 - TRBJ1-6 TRBV4-3 TGCGCCAGCAGCACCGGGACAGCCAATTCACCCCTCCACTTT CASSTGTANSPLHF
- - TRBJ2-7 TRBV10-1 TGCGCCAGCAGTGAGAGCATTACCTACGAGCAGTACTTC CASSESITYEQYF
- - TRBJ2-1 TRBV5-1 TGCGCCAGCAGCATGGAGGGGGCCGTCCACAATGAGCAGTTCTTC CASSMEGAVHNEQFF
- - TRBJ1-5 TRBV6-6 TGTGCCAGCACCTATAGCAATCAGCCCCAGCATTTT CASTYSNQPQHF
TRBD1 - TRBJ1-5 TRBV2 TGTGCCAGCAGCGACAGGGTAAGCAATCAGCCCCAGCATTTT CASSDRVSNQPQHF
- - TRBJ1-6 TRBV28 TGTGCCAGCAGTTTACCAACTCGGACTGGCAATTCACCCCTCCACTTT CASSLPTRTGNSPLHF
- - TRBJ1-3 TRBV10-3 TGTGCCATCAGTGAGTCTCAGGGCTACTCTGGAAACACCATATATTTT CAISESQGYSGNTIYF
TRBD1 - TRBJ1-1 TRBV5-6 TGTGCCAGCAGCTTGGGGACAGGGTCGAACACTGAAGCTTTCTTT CASSLGTGSNTEAFF
- - TRBJ2-7 TRBV12-2 TGTGCAAGTCGGCACAAAGACAGCTCCTACGAGCAGTACTTC CASRHKDSSYEQYF
TRBD2 - TRBJ2-7 TRBV28 TGTGCCAGCAGTTGGAGACCCGGGAGGTCCCTTGTCGAGCAGTACTTC CASSWRPGRSLVEQYF
- - TRBJ1-1 TRBV11-2 TGTGCCAGCAGCTTTAGGGGGAGGGCAGTGAACACTGAAGCTTTCTTT CASSFRGRAVNTEAFF